These 16 T cell receptor beta chains originate from one sample sequenced in a study of patients with pleural tuberculosis (dated by TCRdb to 2013 to 2014). Sequencing was carried out with an Illumina Genome Analyzer IIx. TCRdb's own reprocessing of the public reads used fastp at Q25 and MiXCR and kept productive beta chains. Entries are consolidated by CDR3 protein sequence, retaining the most common genes and DNA. In this sample the table shows some 29,000 distinct CDR3 sequences, 15% to 20% of which occur a single time. The ten largest make up 3.5% of the sample. The sample was peripheral blood. Every receptor here comes from a human donor with pleural tuberculosis.

This clonotype has ten or more counts. This chain uses TRBV28 with TRBJ1-2; 11 bases map to TRBD1. The germline V gene has CDR1 MDHEN and CDR2 SYDVKM. The V gene end was trimmed by 6 bases and the J gene end by 8 bases; junction bases not matched to a gene: 5. The CDR3 consists of 13 residues. In DNA, the CDR3 is TGTGCCAGCAGCTCGGACAGGGGGCTAGGCTACACCTTC. Encoded protein: CASSSDRGLGYTF.

About this clonotype: Relative to the germline gene, one junction end is altered; a read error may explain this. The chain combines TRBV20-1 with TRBJ1-1; TRBD1 agrees at 7 bases. The germline gives CDR1 DFQATT, CDR2 SNEGSKA (reference sequence). This CDR3 is built from 11 residues. This CDR3 is CGAGTAVEAFF. DNA of the CDR3: TGCGGTGCCGGGACAGCGGTGGAAGCCTTCTTT.

This clonotype was counted at least ten times. The rearrangement links TRBV5-4 to TRBJ2-3; tentative D call: TRBD2 (6 bases). The CDR3 covers 16 residues. Trimming stripped 2 bases from V and 2 bases from J, with 15 bases between. Germline CDR1 is SGHNT and CDR2 is YYREEE (reference sequence). The DNA of the CDR3 is TGTGCCAGCAGCTTCGCCCCGGGGGTACCCACAGATACGCAGTATTTT. As protein: CASSFAPGVPTDTQYF.

Concerning this clonotype itself: One end of the junction is discordant with germline, which a read error may explain. The V call is TRBV20-1, the J call TRBJ2-7; a weak D match, TRBD2 (5 bases). The V gene's germline CDR1 is DFQATT and CDR2 SNEGSKA (reference sequence). The CDR3 has 12 residues. Here the CDR3 reads CNAWTSSYEQYF. The CDR3 region has the DNA TGCAATGCTTGGACTTCTTCCTATGAGCAGTACTTC.

Comments on this clonotype: One junction end does not reproduce the germline sequence, and a read error may be involved. The chain is built from TRBV7-9 and TRBJ1-1; D gene uncertain. The CDR3 length is 16 residues. CDR1 is SEHNR, CDR2 FQNEAQ, per germline (reference sequence). CDR3 loop: CASSQGYGVMGTEAFF. The DNA of the CDR3 is TGTGCCAGCAGCCAAGGGTACGGGGTTATGGGCACTGAGGCTTTCTTT.

This clonotype was detected ten times or more. This rearrangement joins TRBV6-1 to TRBJ2-3, with D possibly being TRBD2 (6 bases). Per germline, CDR1 MNHNS and CDR2 SASEGT. V was clipped by 8 bases and J by 0 bases, with 9 bases between them. The CDR3 runs 13 residues. This CDR3 is CASGGISTDTQYF. DNA for the CDR3: TGTGCCAGCGGGGGGATCAGCACAGATACGCAGTATTTT.

This clonotype is medium-sized by share. The chain uses TRBV20-1 and TRBJ1-1, with D unresolved. This CDR3 is built from 14 residues. V was clipped by 1 base and J by 1 base, with 10 bases between them. The V gene's germline CDR1 is DFQATT and CDR2 SNEGSKA (reference sequence). Written as DNA, the CDR3 is TGCAGTGCTAGAGGGGCACTTTCGAACACTGAAGCTTTCTTT. This encodes CSARGALSNTEAFF.

Turning to this clonotype: Its ends do not fully match the called genes, so a read error is possible. The gene calls are TRBV7-9 and TRBJ2-2; D possibly corresponds to TRBD1 (6 bases). Germline V CDR1 and CDR2: SEHNR, FQNEAQ (reference sequence). The CDR3 has 14 residues. The CDR3 loop is CASSLGQSTGDLFF. Here the CDR3 DNA reads TGCGCCAGCAGCTTAGGACAGTCCACCGGGGATCTGTTTTTT. Based on the CDR3 plus reference TRBV7-9 and TRBJ2-2, the full variable domain is DTGVSQNPRHKITKRGQNVTFRCDPISEHNRLYWYRQTLGQGPEFLTYFQNEAQLEKSRLLSDRFSAERPKGSFSTLEIQRTEQGDSAMYLCASSLGQSTGDLFFGEGSRLTVL.

This clonotype was picked up many times. The rearrangement links TRBV19 to TRBJ2-7, with TRBD1 as a possible D gene (7 bases). Germline CDR1 is LNHDA and CDR2 is SQIVND (reference sequence). V was clipped by 5 bases and J by 4 bases, with 15 bases between them. The CDR3 sequence is 14 residues long. CDR3 residues: CASSPGGQRYEQYF. The CDR3 DNA sequence: TGTGCCAGTAGTCCCGGGGGACAGAGGTACGAGCAGTACTTC.

Regarding this clonotype: A clone one base away is much larger, so this may be a read error. The genes are TRBV27 and TRBJ1-5; 11 bases line up with TRBD1. V gave up 5 bases and J gave up 5 bases; unmatched junction bases: 8. The CDR3 is 16 amino acids. The germline V gene encodes CDR1 MNHEY and CDR2 SMNVEV (reference sequence). This CDR3 is CASSRTGGASYQPQHF. In DNA form, the CDR3 reads TGTGCCAGCAGTCGGACAGGGGGCGCGTCCTATCAGCCCCAGCATTTT.

This clonotype has at least ten counts. The CDR3 sequence: CSVELPEGGYTF. CDR3 coding DNA: TGCAGCGTTGAACTCCCGGAGGGGGGCTACACCTTC. The chain is built from TRBV29-1 and TRBJ1-2; D perhaps matches TRBD1 (5 bases). The V end lost 2 bases, the J end lost 8 bases, and 12 bases lay between the germline ends. Germline V gene data show CDR1 as SQVTM and CDR2 as ANQGSEA. The CDR3 sequence is 12 residues long.

This clonotype has at least ten counts. The chain uses TRBV12-3 or TRBV12-4 and TRBJ1-2; D gene uncertain. Trimming took off 3 bases at V and 7 bases at J, with 6 bases between the two ends. CDR3 length: 11 amino acids. The chain's CDR3 is CASSFLGGYTF. CDR3 DNA sequence: TGTGCCAGCAGTTTCCTCGGTGGCTACACCTTC.

The chain links TRBV20-1 to TRBJ2-3; TRBD2 agrees at 13 bases. Germline trimming cut 5 bases from V and 12 bases from J; bases unmatched to any gene: 11. This CDR3 has 14 residues. CDR1 and CDR2 (germline): DFQATT, SNEGSKA (reference sequence). The CDR3 here is CSARTSGGTWTQYF. The DNA of the CDR3 is TGCAGTGCTCGGACTAGCGGGGGTACTTGGACACAGTATTTT.

This clonotype was recorded many times. The V call is TRBV6-2 or TRBV6-3, the J call TRBJ2-7, with D hard to call. V was shortened by 8 bases and J by 3 bases, with 14 bases between the two germline ends. Germline V gene lookup returns CDR1 MNHEY and CDR2 SVGEGT. This CDR3 region has 13 residues. The CDR3 DNA is TGTGCCAGCCTCGGCCCTCCACACTACGAGCAGTACTTC. It is translated as CASLGPPHYEQYF.

This clonotype has a count of ten or more. The chain has TRBV12-3 or TRBV12-4 and TRBJ2-3; TRBD1 agrees at 11 bases. With V trimmed by 4 bases and J by 3 bases, 6 bases remained unmatched. The CDR3 has 16 residues. The CDR3 sequence: CASSSWGQGGTDTQYF. CDR3 DNA sequence: TGTGCCAGCAGTTCCTGGGGACAGGGGGGAACAGATACGCAGTATTTT.

This clonotype qualifies as medium-sized. V and J are TRBV20-1 and TRBJ1-1; 8 nucleotides line up with TRBD1. Germline loops: CDR1 DFQATT, CDR2 SNEGSKA (reference sequence). The CDR3 consists of 15 residues. The ends lost 4 bases at V and 3 bases at J; junction bases unmatched: 10. The CDR3 here is CSATKLGQDDTEAFF. CDR3 DNA: TGCAGTGCTACGAAACTGGGACAGGACGACACTGAAGCTTTCTTT.